This T cell receptor beta chain was profiled in a study of blood T cell repertoires in COVID-19. Clones were sequenced by immunoSEQ multiplex PCR, and TCRdb holds only the in-frame ones, with some missing. The sample carries 200,000 or so clones, 60% to 85% recorded once. With 2 bases removed from V and 1 base from J, the gap between germline ends came to 14 bases. Germline V gene data show CDR1 as LGHNT and CDR2 as FRNRAP. This CDR3 has 17 residues. This sequence joins TRBV12-5 and TRBJ2-2; TRBD1 is a possible D gene (5 bases). This TCR came from a man between 60 and 75 years old with active or convalescent COVID-19. Material: peripheral blood. The CDR3 loop reads CASGLTPPQGNTGELFF. As DNA, the CDR3 is TGTGCTAGTGGTTTGACCCCCCCCCAGGGGAACACCGGGGAGCTGTTTTTT.